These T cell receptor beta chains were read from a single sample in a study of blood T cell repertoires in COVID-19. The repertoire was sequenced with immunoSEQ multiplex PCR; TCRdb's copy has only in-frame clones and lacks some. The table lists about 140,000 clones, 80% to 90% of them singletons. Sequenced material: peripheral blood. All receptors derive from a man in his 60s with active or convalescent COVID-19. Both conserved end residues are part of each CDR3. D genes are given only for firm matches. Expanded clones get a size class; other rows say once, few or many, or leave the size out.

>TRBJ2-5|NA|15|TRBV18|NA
TGTGCCAGCTCACCACGAACGCGGGAACAAGAGACCCAGTACTTC
CASSPRTREQETQYF
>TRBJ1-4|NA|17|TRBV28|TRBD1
TGTGCCAGCAGCCTCCCGGGACAGGGTTCAACTAATGAAAAACTGTTTTTT
CASSLPGQGSTNEKLFF
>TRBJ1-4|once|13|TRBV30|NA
TGTGCCTGGAGTGGCGGGGTTAATGAAAAACTGTTTTTT
CAWSGGVNEKLFF
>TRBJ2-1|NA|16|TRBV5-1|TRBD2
TGCGCCAGCAGCTTGGGCGGAAGAGCGGGGTTCAATGAGCAGTTCTTC
CASSLGGRAGFNEQFF
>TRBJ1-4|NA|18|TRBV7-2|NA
TGTGCCAGCAGCTTAGCGGGCGGGGGGGGAAAATCTAATGAAAAACTGTTTTTT
CASSLAGGGGKSNEKLFF
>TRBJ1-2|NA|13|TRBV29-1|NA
TGCAGCGTTGAACGGGGGGATGGCTATGGCTACACCTTC
CSVERGDGYGYTF
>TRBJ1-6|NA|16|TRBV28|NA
TGTGCCAGCAGCCCCGAAGGAGGGGCGGATAATTCACCCCTCCACTTT
CASSPEGGADNSPLHF
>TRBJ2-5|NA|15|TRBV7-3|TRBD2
TGTGCCAGCAGCCTCCTAGCGGGAGTGGCCGAGACCCAGTACTTC
CASSLLAGVAETQYF
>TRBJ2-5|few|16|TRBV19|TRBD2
TGTGCCAGTAGTATCCTCTGGGCGGGAGGGCAAGAGACCCAGTACTTC
CASSILWAGGQETQYF
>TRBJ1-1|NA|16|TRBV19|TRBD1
TGTGCCAGTAGTACTAGGACAGGGGCTATGAACACTGAAGCTTTCTTT
CASSTRTGAMNTEAFF
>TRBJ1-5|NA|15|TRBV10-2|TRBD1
TGCGCCAGCAGTGAGGGGGACAGGGCTCAGCAGCCCCAGCATTTT
CASSEGDRAQQPQHF
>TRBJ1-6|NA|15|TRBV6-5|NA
TGTGCCAGCAGTTACTCGGGGCAGGGTGGTTCACCCCTCCACTTT
CASSYSGQGGSPLHF
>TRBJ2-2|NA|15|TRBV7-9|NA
TGTGCCAGCAGCCAACATCGTAGCGGCACCGGGGAGCTGTTTTTT
CASSQHRSGTGELFF
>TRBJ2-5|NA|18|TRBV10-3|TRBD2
TGTGCCATCAGTGAGGCTCGCATCACTAGCGGGGGCAAAGAGACCCAGTACTTC
CAISEARITSGGKETQYF
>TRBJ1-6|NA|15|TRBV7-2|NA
TGTGCCAGCAGCTACCTTGGGCCACGGGGTTCACCCCTCCACTTT
CASSYLGPRGSPLHF
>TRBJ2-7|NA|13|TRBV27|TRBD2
TGTGCCAGCAGTTTGGGACTAGCTTACGAGCAGTACTTC
CASSLGLAYEQYF
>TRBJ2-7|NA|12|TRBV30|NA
TGTGCCTGGAGTGTACTTTCACCGGAGCAGTACTTC
CAWSVLSPEQYF
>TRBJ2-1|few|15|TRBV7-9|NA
TGTGCCAGCAGCTTAGCGGGAGGCGCCTACAATGAGCAGTTCTTC
CASSLAGGAYNEQFF
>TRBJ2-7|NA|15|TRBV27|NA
TGTGCCAGCGGAAAACAGGGGAGGTTCGCCTACGAGCAGTACTTC
CASGKQGRFAYEQYF
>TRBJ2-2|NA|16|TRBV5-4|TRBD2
TGTGCCAGCACGACTAGCGGGAGGGTCGACACCGGGGAGCTGTTTTTT
CASTTSGRVDTGELFF
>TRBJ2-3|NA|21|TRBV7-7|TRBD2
TGTGCTAGCAGCTTAGCTCCGAATAGCGGGAGGGCCCGACACATCACAGATACGCAGTATTTT
CASSLAPNSGRARHITDTQYF
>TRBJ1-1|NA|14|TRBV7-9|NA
TGTGCCAGCAGCTTAGAACTAGCAGGGACTGAAGCTTTCTTT
CASSLELAGTEAFF
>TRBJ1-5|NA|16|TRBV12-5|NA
TGTGCTAGTGGTTTGGTTGAGGTACAGGTCCCGCGGCCCCAGCATTTT
CASGLVEVQVPRPQHF
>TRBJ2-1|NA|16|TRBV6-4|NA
TGTGCCAGCAGTGTACGGGGTTTCAGCTCCTACAATGAGCAGTTCTTC
CASSVRGFSSYNEQFF
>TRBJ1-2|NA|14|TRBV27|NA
TGTGCCAGCAGCCCGGGGGGGGCAAACTATGGCTACACCTTC
CASSPGGANYGYTF
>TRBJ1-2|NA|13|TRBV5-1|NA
TGCGCCAGCAGCTTGGCATCAGGGAATGGCTACACCTTC
CASSLASGNGYTF
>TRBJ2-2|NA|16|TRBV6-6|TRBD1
TGTGCCAGCAGCCGTGACAGGGGGCAGAACACCGGGGAGCTGTTTTTT
CASSRDRGQNTGELFF
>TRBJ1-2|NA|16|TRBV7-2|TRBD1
TGTGCCAGCAGCCCCTTTGTGACAGGGGGCAGGGATGGCTACACCTTC
CASSPFVTGGRDGYTF
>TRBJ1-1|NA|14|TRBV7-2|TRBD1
TGTGCCAGCAGCAAAGGGACAGGGGGCACTGAAGCTTTCTTT
CASSKGTGGTEAFF
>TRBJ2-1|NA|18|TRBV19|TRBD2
TGTGCCAGTAGTATCTTAAATCGGTATCGGGGAGGGTACAATGAGCAGTTCTTC
CASSILNRYRGGYNEQFF
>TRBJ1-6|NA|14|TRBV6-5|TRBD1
TGTGCCAGCAGGATAACAGGGGGCCGTTCACCCCTCCACTTT
CASRITGGRSPLHF
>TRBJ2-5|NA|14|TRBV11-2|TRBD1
TGTGCCAGCAGCTTAGGGCAGGGGGAACAGACCCAGTACTTC
CASSLGQGEQTQYF
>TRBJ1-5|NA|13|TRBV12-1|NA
TGTGCCAGCGCCAGACAGGGCCTACAGCCCCAGCATTTT
CASARQGLQPQHF
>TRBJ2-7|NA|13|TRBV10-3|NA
TGTGCCATCAGGGGGGGGGCGCAGAACGAGCAGTACTTC
CAIRGGAQNEQYF